Below, 25 T cell receptor beta chains from the same sample are listed, as sequenced in a study of blood T cell repertoires in COVID-19. Measured with immunoSEQ multiplex PCR; TCRdb has only the in-frame clones, and not every one. Found here are about 86,000 clones, approximately 87% of them singletons; the top ten hold roughly 1.1%. Sequenced: peripheral blood. These receptors were collected from a human donor in a cohort sampled during active COVID-19.

The chain employs TRBV7-3 and TRBJ2-5; 9 nucleotides align to TRBD1. CDR3 length: 15 residues. Trimming took 5 bases from V and 2 from J; bases not matched to a gene: 6. CDR1 is SGHTA and CDR2 is FQGTGA in the germline V gene. The CDR3 spells CASSAGTGRQETQYF. The CDR3 DNA follows: TGTGCCAGCAGCGCCGGGACAGGGAGGCAAGAGACCCAGTACTTC.

CDR3 sequence: CASSLGSGSNEQFF. DNA of the CDR3: TGTGCCAGCAGCCTAGGCAGCGGGAGCAATGAGCAGTTCTTC. This chain uses TRBV7-3 with TRBJ2-1; 8 positions match TRBD2. The ends lost 5 bases at V and 6 bases at J; junction bases unmatched: 6. This CDR3 is 14 amino acids long. The germline CDR1 and CDR2 sequences are SGHTA and FQGTGA.

V usage is TRBV6-5 and J usage is TRBJ2-7; 8 nucleotides line up with TRBD1. There are 15 residues in the CDR3. Germline CDR1 MNHEY, CDR2 SVGAGI. V lost 4 bases to trimming and J lost 7 bases; unmatched junction nucleotides: 12. The DNA of the CDR3 is TGTGCCAGCAGTTTAACGTGGCAGGGGGCGGGAGAGCAGTACTTC. It is translated as CASSLTWQGAGEQYF.

The rearrangement uses TRBV7-9 and TRBJ2-1; 9 bases map to TRBD1. The germline CDR1 and CDR2 sequences are SEHNR and FQNEAQ (reference sequence). CDR3 length: 16 residues. The V segment lost 1 base and the J segment 5 bases; nucleotides outside the gene matches: 6. As DNA, the CDR3 is TGTGCCAGCAGCTTAGGTGGGACAGGGAGGGACAATGAGCAGTTCTTC. Residues: CASSLGGTGRDNEQFF.

V and J are TRBV6-6 and TRBJ1-6; no reliable D call. Trimming stripped 5 bases from V and 8 bases from J, with 7 bases between. This CDR3 has 12 residues. Germline V lookup: CDR1 MNHNY, CDR2 SVGAGI (reference sequence). CDR3 DNA: TGTGCCAGCAGTGCCAGCGATTCACCCCTCCACTTT. As protein: CASSASDSPLHF.

V is TRBV7-9 and J is TRBJ2-1; D possibly corresponds to TRBD2 (6 bases). Germline CDR1 and CDR2: SEHNR and FQNEAQ (reference sequence). V was cut by 5 bases and J by 3 bases, with 20 bases left in between. The CDR3 consists of 17 residues. The CDR3: CASSPGLTITIYNEQFF. Written as DNA, the CDR3 is TGTGCCAGCAGCCCAGGACTAACTATTACGATCTACAATGAGCAGTTCTTC.

CDR3 DNA sequence: TGTGCTAGTGGTTTGCCGGGAGAGAACACTGAAGCTTTCTTT. This codes for CASGLPGENTEAFF. V gene TRBV12-5 combines with J gene TRBJ1-1; D is undetermined. Germline V lookup: CDR1 LGHNT, CDR2 FRNRAP. V shed 2 bases and J shed 1 base, with 8 bases lying between them. The length of the CDR3 is 14 residues. The whole variable domain, filled in from reference TRBV12-5 and TRBJ1-1, reads DARVTQTPRHKVTEMGQEVTMRCQPILGHNTVFWYRQTMMQGLELLAYFRNRAPLDDSGMPKDRFSAEMPDATLATLKIQPSEPRDSAVYFCASGLPGENTEAFFGQGTRLTVV.

This clone was recorded once. This chain uses TRBV16 with TRBJ2-1, with D possibly matching TRBD1 (5 bases). The V gene's germline CDR1 is KGHSY and CDR2 FQNENV. Trimming pared 11 bases from V and 6 bases from J, leaving 23 bases between. The CDR3 runs 15 residues. The CDR3 DNA reads as TGTGCCTGCAAGTCTCTAGACAGCTCCGGCAATGAGCAGTTCTTC. Translated, it gives CACKSLDSSGNEQFF.

The chain combines TRBV3-1 (or the pseudogene TRBV3-2) with TRBJ1-3; no definite D call. Germline V CDR1 and CDR2: LGHDT, YNNKEL (reference sequence). The CDR3 has 14 residues. V was trimmed by 4 bases and J by 3 bases, leaving 10 bases between them. CDR3 DNA sequence: TGTGCCAGCAGCCGTCCTGGCCGTGGAAACACCATATATTTT. This translates into CASSRPGRGNTIYF.

The chain combines TRBV18 with TRBJ1-1; possible D gene TRBD1, 5 bases. V was trimmed by 3 bases and J by 2 bases, leaving 16 bases between them. CDR1 and CDR2 (germline): KGHSH, LQKENI. CDR3 length: 16 amino acids. CDR3 amino acids: CASSPIRDGGNTEAFF. The CDR3 DNA is TGTGCCAGCTCACCTATCCGAGACGGGGGAAACACTGAAGCTTTCTTT.

The genes are TRBV5-8 and TRBJ2-5; 7 nucleotides align to TRBD2. J was trimmed by 4 bases and V by 0 bases; bases with no gene match: 3. The CDR3 is 14 residues long. Germline CDR1 and CDR2: SGHTS and YDEGEE. CDR3 DNA sequence: TGTGCCAGCAGCTTGGGACTAGCCCGAGAGACCCAGTACTTC. Its protein is CASSLGLARETQYF.

The chain joins TRBV5-4 to TRBJ2-1; possible D gene TRBD1, 5 bases. V was trimmed by 0 bases and J by 5 bases, leaving 15 bases between them. This CDR3 has 16 residues. Germline V gives CDR1 SGHNT, CDR2 YYREEE (reference sequence). The CDR3 protein is CASSLAFQGLNNEQFF. The CDR3 DNA is TGTGCCAGCAGCTTGGCCTTCCAGGGTTTAAACAATGAGCAGTTCTTC.

The CDR3 loop reads CASTPGLAGGPHSRISYNEQFF. The CDR3 DNA is TGTGCCAGCACCCCGGGACTAGCGGGAGGGCCGCATTCTAGAATCTCCTACAATGAGCAGTTCTTC. The chain carries TRBV27 and TRBJ2-1; TRBD2 matches 16 bases. Germline V gene lookup returns CDR1 MNHEY and CDR2 SMNVEV (reference sequence). V dropped 7 bases and J dropped 0; count of bases not matched to a gene: 18. This CDR3 has 22 residues.

The V and J genes are TRBV11-2 and TRBJ1-4; D is perhaps TRBD1 (6 bases). The V gene's germline CDR1 is SGHAT and CDR2 FQNNGV. The CDR3 extends over 15 amino acids. The V end lost 4 bases, the J end lost 4 bases, and 13 bases lay between the germline ends. CDR3 loop: CASSSRTAFNEKLFF. The DNA of the CDR3 is TGTGCCAGCAGCTCCCGGACAGCCTTTAATGAAAAACTGTTTTTT.

V gene TRBV10-1 combines with J gene TRBJ2-7; D may be TRBD1 (5 bases). The ends were cut back, 4 bases at V and 7 bases at J, with 14 bases in the middle. Germline V lookup: CDR1 WNHNN, CDR2 SYGVQD (reference sequence). This CDR3 contains 13 residues. CDR3 region: CASSGGQFGEQYF. The CDR3 coding sequence is TGCGCCAGCAGTGGGGGCCAGTTCGGGGAGCAGTACTTC.

This chain joins TRBV6-5 and TRBJ1-1; tentatively, D is TRBD1 (6 bases). Germline assignment: CDR1 MNHEY and CDR2 SVGAGI. This CDR3 region has 14 residues. V shed 3 bases and J shed 6 bases, with 14 bases lying between them. CDR3 sequence: CASSYQDSRAEAFF. As DNA, the CDR3 is TGTGCCAGCAGTTATCAGGACAGTCGCGCTGAAGCTTTCTTT.

This clone was seen only a few times. The V call is TRBV5-1, the J call TRBJ2-4; 7 bases are a match to TRBD1. The germline CDR1 and CDR2 sequences are SGHRS and YFSETQ. J gave up 7 bases and V 0 bases, and 13 bases lay outside the gene matches. There are 17 residues in the CDR3. Written as DNA, the CDR3 is TGCGCCAGCAGCTTGGTACCGGGACAGTTACAAAGGAACATTCAGTACTTC. It specifies CASSLVPGQLQRNIQYF. Variable domain in full (rest from reference TRBV5-1 and TRBJ2-4): KAGVTQTPRYLIKTRGQQVTLSCSPISGHRSVSWYQQTPGQGLQFLFEYFSETQRNKGNFPGRFSGRQFSNSRSEMNVSTLELGDSALYLCASSLVPGQLQRNIQYFGAGTRLSVL.

V and J are TRBV6-6 and TRBJ2-5; D perhaps matches TRBD1 (6 bases). The CDR3 is made up of 13 amino acids. Germline V gene lookup returns CDR1 MNHNY and CDR2 SVGAGI (reference sequence). V was cut by 6 bases and J by 4 bases, with 12 bases left in between. The CDR3 sequence is CASRTGTIETQYF. DNA of the CDR3: TGTGCCAGCAGAACTGGGACAATAGAGACCCAGTACTTC.

The rearrangement links TRBV10-1 to TRBJ2-1, with 8 bases lining up with TRBD2. Germline V lookup: CDR1 WNHNN, CDR2 SYGVQD (reference sequence). With V trimmed by 3 bases and J by 9 bases, 7 bases remained unmatched. This CDR3 has 14 amino acids. The CDR3 region is CASSETGLGFEQFF. CDR3 nucleotides: TGCGCCAGCAGTGAAACGGGACTAGGGTTTGAGCAGTTCTTC.

This chain joins TRBV3-1 (or the pseudogene TRBV3-2) and TRBJ1-1; maybe TRBD1 (6 bases). Germline CDR1 reads LGHDT; CDR2 reads YNNKEL (reference sequence). The CDR3 is 14 residues long. Deletions cut 7 bases from V and 1 base from J, with 13 bases between. CDR3 coding DNA: TGTGCCAGCAAATTTCAGGGGACGAACACTGAAGCTTTCTTT. It is translated as CASKFQGTNTEAFF.

The genes are TRBV15 and TRBJ2-2, with 7 bases matching TRBD2. J gave up 3 bases and V 6 bases, and 4 bases lay outside the gene matches. Germline values: CDR1 LNHNV, CDR2 YYDKDF (reference sequence). The CDR3 covers 14 residues. In DNA form, the CDR3 reads TGTGCCACCAGGAAGGGAGGGGACACCGGGGAGCTGTTTTTT. Its translation is CATRKGGDTGELFF.

The chain links TRBV5-1 to TRBJ2-1; a weak D match, TRBD2 (5 bases). V lost 7 bases and J lost 8, with 16 bases in between. The CDR3 is 13 residues long. Germline V lookup: CDR1 SGHRS, CDR2 YFSETQ. Here the CDR3 reads CASYHSGFDEQFF. The CDR3 DNA sequence: TGCGCCAGCTACCACTCGGGGTTCGATGAGCAGTTCTTC.

This rearrangement joins TRBV28 to TRBJ1-1, with TRBD1 identical over 7 bases. The CDR3 is made up of 12 amino acids. The J segment lost 10 bases and the V segment lost 2 bases, leaving 4 bases of the junction unmatched. Germline CDR1 reads MDHEN; CDR2 reads SYDVKM. This chain's CDR3 is CASSLETGAAFF. The CDR3 bases are TGTGCCAGCAGTTTAGAAACAGGGGCAGCTTTCTTT.

The chain uses TRBV27 and TRBJ2-3; D remains ambiguous. Trimming took off 4 bases at V and 1 base at J, with 6 bases between the two ends. Germline V CDR1 and CDR2: MNHEY, SMNVEV (reference sequence). The CDR3 contains 13 residues. CDR3 region: CASSSRGTDTQYF. The CDR3 nucleotides are TGTGCCAGCAGTTCGCGCGGCACAGATACGCAGTATTTT.

This sequence joins TRBV5-5 and TRBJ2-3; D not resolved. Germline V gene lookup returns CDR1 SGHKS and CDR2 YYEKEE (reference sequence). The CDR3 extends over 15 amino acids. Deletions cut 1 base from V and 0 bases from J, with 9 bases between. The chain's CDR3 is CASSLLRPSTDTQYF. CDR3 in DNA: TGTGCCAGCAGCTTGTTGAGGCCGAGCACAGATACGCAGTATTTT.